The 15 T cell receptor beta chains below all came from one sample that was sequenced in a study of T cells in Graves' hyperthyroidism and ophthalmopathy. Using RNA transcripts as the source, TCR beta CDR3 regions were amplified. A first-round RT-PCR of the TCR CDR3 used the HTBI primer set. TCRdb processed the multiplex PCR reads anew with MiXCR; each CDR3 protein has one entry. The table has hundreds of thousands of distinct CDR3 sequences, around 13% seen once. Sequenced material: blood. The receptors were sampled from a woman between 18 and 29 years old with Graves' hyperthyroidism.

This clonotype was seen at least ten times. J is TRBJ2-3 and V is TRBV6-2 or TRBV6-3, with D possibly matching TRBD2 (5 bases). Germline V lookup: CDR1 MNHEY, CDR2 SVGEGT. This CDR3 spans 15 amino acids. With 6 bases removed from V and 2 bases from J, the gap between germline ends came to 15 bases. The CDR3 nucleotides are TGTGCCAGCAGGCCCGTGAGGGATCCCACAGATACGCAGTATTTT. It yields the protein CASRPVRDPTDTQYF.

As DNA, the CDR3 is TGTGCCAGCAGCAACCCCGGGACAGCTAATGAAAAACTGTTTTTT. Translating it yields CASSNPGTANEKLFF. The rearrangement links TRBV6-1 to TRBJ1-4, with 7 bases matching TRBD1. With V trimmed by 6 bases and J by 3 bases, 7 bases remained unmatched. The CDR3 runs to 15 residues. CDR1 and CDR2 from the germline V gene are MNHNS and SASEGT.

The chain recombines TRBV10-3 with TRBJ2-7; the D is unclear. V shed 6 bases and J shed 1 base, with 13 bases lying between them. This CDR3 is built from 14 residues. Germline-derived CDR1 and CDR2 are ENHRY and SYGVKD. CDR3 DNA: TGTGCCATCAGGGAGAGACTTCGATCCTACGAGCAGTACTTC. This gives the protein CAIRERLRSYEQYF.

There are many counts of this clonotype. The CDR3 DNA reads as TGTGCCAGCAGCCCCCTTTGGGACGAGCAGTTCTTC. Its translation: CASSPLWDEQFF. The V call is TRBV11-2, the J call TRBJ2-1; D assignment may be TRBD1 or TRBD2 (5 bases each). Germline lookup yields CDR1 SGHAT and CDR2 FQNNGV. The V and J ends lost 5 bases and 10 bases respectively, with 12 bases between them. This CDR3 contains 12 residues.

In this sample, this clonotype turned up many times. This chain joins TRBV2 and TRBJ1-5; 7 bases fit TRBD1. The CDR3 contains 14 residues. The germline gives CDR1 SNHLY, CDR2 FYNNEI. Trimming cost V 7 bases and J 6 bases; bases outside gene matches: 9. CDR3 DNA: TGTGCCAGCAACCGAAACAGGGGTGGTCAGCCCCAGCATTTT. Its protein is CASNRNRGGQPQHF.

About this clonotype: One junction end disagrees with the germline gene, perhaps due to a read error. The rearrangement uses TRBV7-7 and TRBJ2-2, with D unresolved. Per germline, CDR1 SSHAT and CDR2 FNYEAQ (reference sequence). The CDR3 length is 15 residues. CDR3 in DNA: TGTGCTAGCAGCTTATATATGGTGGCCCCCGGGGAGCTGTTTTTT. Amino acid sequence: CASSLYMVAPGELFF.

This clonotype has only a few counts. The CDR3 loop reads CASSFAGSTGELFF. DNA of the CDR3: TGTGCCAGCAGCTTCGCAGGGTCCACCGGGGAGCTGTTTTTT. The chain is built from TRBV13 and TRBJ2-2; D may be TRBD1 (5 bases). Germline lookup yields CDR1 PRHDT and CDR2 FYEKMQ (reference sequence). Trimming stripped 3 bases from V and 4 bases from J, with 9 bases between. The CDR3 has 14 residues.

There are many counts of this clonotype. This rearrangement joins TRBV7-9 to TRBJ2-1; D call uncertain. V gave up 1 base and J gave up 6 bases, with 7 bases separating them. The germline gives CDR1 SEHNR, CDR2 FQNEAQ (reference sequence). CDR3 length equals 13 residues. Here the CDR3 reads CASSLDGPNEQFF. The DNA of the CDR3 is TGTGCCAGCAGCTTAGACGGACCCAATGAGCAGTTCTTC.

This clonotype came up many times. The CDR3 DNA sequence: TGTGCCAGCAGTTACGCGGGACTAGCGGGAGATCGCACCGGGGAGCTGTTTTTT. It translates to CASSYAGLAGDRTGELFF. The chain combines TRBV6-6 with TRBJ2-2; 14 bases map to TRBD2. J lost 4 bases, V lost 2 bases, and 6 bases had no gene match. Germline V gene lookup returns CDR1 MNHNY and CDR2 SVGAGI (reference sequence). CDR3 size: 18 residues.

A few counts support this clonotype. A much larger clone differs from this one at a single base, so this may be a read error. The rearrangement links TRBV4-2 to TRBJ2-5; 12 bases agree with TRBD1. The DNA end lines up better with TRBJ2-1; the J call may be wrong. This CDR3 contains 19 residues. From germline, CDR1 is LGHNA and CDR2 YNFKEQ. The CDR3 loop reads CASSRSSGTGGAYQETQFF. CDR3 sequence (DNA): TGTGCCAGCAGCCGGTCGTCTGGGACAGGGGGCGCCTACCAAGAGACCCAGTTCTTC.

This clonotype was recorded at least ten times. This rearrangement joins TRBV6-1 to TRBJ1-5; D unclear. The length of the CDR3 is 17 residues. The germline gives CDR1 MNHNS, CDR2 SASEGT. Trimming took 0 bases from V and 5 from J, leaving 17 bases between them. This CDR3 is CASSEALISTWYQPQHF. Here the CDR3 DNA reads TGTGCCAGCAGTGAAGCGCTCATCAGTACATGGTATCAGCCCCAGCATTTT.

This chain connects TRBV5-1 to TRBJ1-1; D unclear. Looked up from germline, CDR1 is SGHRS and CDR2 is YFSETQ. Trimming removed 0 bases from V and 1 base from J, with 7 bases in between. The CDR3 loop spans 14 amino acids. The CDR3 protein is CASSLATQNTEAFF. The CDR3 region has the DNA TGCGCCAGCAGCTTGGCCACCCAGAACACTGAAGCTTTCTTT.

The chain couples TRBV6-1 to TRBJ2-1, with 9 bases identical to TRBD2. This CDR3 is 18 amino acids long. After removal of 3 bases from V and 4 bases from J, the junction contained 13 bases not matched to a gene. CDR1 and CDR2 from the germline V gene are MNHNS and SASEGT. CDR3 coding DNA: TGTGCCAGCAGTGACTCCCCCCCAGCGGGAGGCCATTACAATGAGCAGTTCTTC. The encoded protein is CASSDSPPAGGHYNEQFF.

This clonotype came up a few times. The V gene is TRBV30, the J gene TRBJ2-1, with 15 bases fitting TRBD2. Per germline, CDR1 GTSNPN and CDR2 SVGIG (reference sequence). CDR3 length equals 18 residues. The ends lost 0 bases at V and 7 bases at J; junction bases unmatched: 10. CDR3 region: CAWSVWRTSGRAGNEQFF. Written as DNA, the CDR3 is TGTGCCTGGAGTGTGTGGCGGACTAGCGGGAGGGCGGGGAATGAGCAGTTCTTC.

This clonotype was detected ten times or more. The chain uses TRBV27 and TRBJ2-1; 10 nucleotides align to TRBD2. The CDR3 sequence is 17 residues long. The trim removed 1 base at V and 5 bases at J, leaving 8 bases unmatched. Germline CDR1 reads MNHEY; CDR2 reads SMNVEV (reference sequence). The CDR3, as DNA: TGTGCCAGCAGTTTATATTCTAGCGGGAGAGTAAACAATGAGCAGTTCTTC. It encodes CASSLYSSGRVNNEQFF.